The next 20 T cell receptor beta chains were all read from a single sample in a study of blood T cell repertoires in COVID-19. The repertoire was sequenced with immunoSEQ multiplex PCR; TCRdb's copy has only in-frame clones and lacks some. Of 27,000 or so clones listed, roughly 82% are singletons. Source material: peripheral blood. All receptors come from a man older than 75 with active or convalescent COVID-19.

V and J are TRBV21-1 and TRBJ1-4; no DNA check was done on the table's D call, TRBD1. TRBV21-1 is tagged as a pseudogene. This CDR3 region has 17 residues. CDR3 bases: TGTGCCAGCAGCAAGAGGCAGGGGGCGGTTAGCGATGAAAAACTGTTTTTT. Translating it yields CASSKRQGAVSDEKLFF.

Written as DNA, the CDR3 is TGTGCCGCTTGGGGGGGTCCAGGGTCTGGGGTTCGACCCCAGCATTTT. It specifies CAAWGGPGSGVRPQHF. The genes are TRBV7-2 and TRBJ1-5, with a weak D call TRBD1 (5 bases). V lost 11 bases and J 10 bases, leaving 30 bases between the germline ends. The CDR3 loop spans 16 amino acids. From germline, CDR1 is SGHTA and CDR2 FQGNSA. The full variable domain, in which reference TRBV7-2 and TRBJ1-5 provide the parts outside the CDR3, is GAGVSQSPSNKVTEKGKDVELRCDPISGHTALYWYRQSLGQGLEFLIYFQGNSAPDKSGLPSDRFSAERTGGSVSTLTIQRTQQEDSAVYLCAAWGGPGSGVRPQHFGDGTRLSIL.

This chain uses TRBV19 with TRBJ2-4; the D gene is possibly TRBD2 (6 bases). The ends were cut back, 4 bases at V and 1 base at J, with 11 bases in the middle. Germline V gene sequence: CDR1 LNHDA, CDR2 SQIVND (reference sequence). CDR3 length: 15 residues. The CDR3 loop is CASSTGLRAKNIQYF. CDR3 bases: TGTGCCAGTAGTACGGGACTTCGGGCCAAAAACATTCAGTACTTC.

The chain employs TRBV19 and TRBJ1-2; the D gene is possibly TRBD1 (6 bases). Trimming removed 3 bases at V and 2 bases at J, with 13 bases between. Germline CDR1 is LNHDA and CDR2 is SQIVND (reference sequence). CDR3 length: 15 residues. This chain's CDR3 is CASSIAQDRNYGYTF. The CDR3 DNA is TGTGCCAGTAGTATCGCCCAAGACAGGAACTATGGCTACACCTTC. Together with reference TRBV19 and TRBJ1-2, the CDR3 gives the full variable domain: DGGITQSPKYLFRKEGQNVTLSCEQNLNHDAMYWYRQDPGQGLRLIYYSQIVNDFQKGDIAEGYSVSREKKESFPLTVTSAQKNPTAFYLCASSIAQDRNYGYTFGSGTRLTVV.

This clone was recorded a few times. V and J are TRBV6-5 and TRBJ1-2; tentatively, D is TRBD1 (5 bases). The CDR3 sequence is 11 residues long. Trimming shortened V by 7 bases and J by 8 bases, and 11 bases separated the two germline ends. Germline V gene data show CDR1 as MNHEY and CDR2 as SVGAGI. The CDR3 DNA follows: TGTGCCAGCACAAGGGGAAAGGGCTACACCTTC. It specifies CASTRGKGYTF.

The CDR3 loop is CASSLLTTNEKLFF. The CDR3 nucleotides read TGCGCCAGCAGCTTGTTAACAACTAATGAAAAACTGTTTTTT. The chain couples TRBV5-1 to TRBJ1-4; D call uncertain. Trimming pared 1 base from V and 0 bases from J, leaving 4 bases between. Per germline, CDR1 SGHRS and CDR2 YFSETQ. The CDR3 contains 14 residues.

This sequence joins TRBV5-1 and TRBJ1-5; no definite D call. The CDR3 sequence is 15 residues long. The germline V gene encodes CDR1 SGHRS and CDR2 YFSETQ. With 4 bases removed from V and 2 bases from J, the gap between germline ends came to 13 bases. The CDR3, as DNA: TGCGCCAGCAGCGCGGGTGCGGAAGGCAATCAGCCCCAGCATTTT. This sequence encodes CASSAGAEGNQPQHF.

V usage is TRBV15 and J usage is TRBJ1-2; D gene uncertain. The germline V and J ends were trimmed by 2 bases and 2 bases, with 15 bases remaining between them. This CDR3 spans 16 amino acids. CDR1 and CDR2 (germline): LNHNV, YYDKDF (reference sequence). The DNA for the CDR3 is TGTGCCACCAGCAGACAAATTGGGGAGGGAAACTATGGCTACACCTTC. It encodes CATSRQIGEGNYGYTF.

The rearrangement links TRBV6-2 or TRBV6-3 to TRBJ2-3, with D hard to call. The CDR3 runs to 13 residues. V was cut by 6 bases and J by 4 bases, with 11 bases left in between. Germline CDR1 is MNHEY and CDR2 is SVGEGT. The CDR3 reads CASSRTLADTQYF. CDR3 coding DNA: TGTGCCAGCAGCCGTACCCTAGCAGATACGCAGTATTTT.

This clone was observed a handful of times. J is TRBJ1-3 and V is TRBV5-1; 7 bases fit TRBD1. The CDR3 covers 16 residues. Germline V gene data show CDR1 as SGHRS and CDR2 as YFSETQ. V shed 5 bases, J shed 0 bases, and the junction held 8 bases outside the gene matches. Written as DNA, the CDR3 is TGCGCCAGCAGTTTAGGGGGCGAGGCCTCTGGAAACACCATATATTTT. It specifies CASSLGGEASGNTIYF.

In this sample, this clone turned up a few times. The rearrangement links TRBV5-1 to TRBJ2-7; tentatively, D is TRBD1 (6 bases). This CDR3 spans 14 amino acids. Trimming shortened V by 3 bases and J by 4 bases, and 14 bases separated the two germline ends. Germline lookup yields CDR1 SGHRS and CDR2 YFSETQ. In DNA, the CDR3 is TGCGCCAGCAGCTCAGTGACAGGATCTTACGAGCAGTACTTC. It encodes CASSSVTGSYEQYF.

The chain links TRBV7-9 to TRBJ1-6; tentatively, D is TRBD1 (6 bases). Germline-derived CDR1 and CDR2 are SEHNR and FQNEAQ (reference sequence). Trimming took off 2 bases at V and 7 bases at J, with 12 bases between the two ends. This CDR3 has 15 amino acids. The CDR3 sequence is CASSLRGFGNSPLHF. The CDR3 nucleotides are TGTGCCAGCAGCTTAAGGGGGTTCGGGAATTCACCCCTCCACTTT. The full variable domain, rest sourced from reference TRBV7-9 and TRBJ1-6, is DTGVSQNPRHKITKRGQNVTFRCDPISEHNRLYWYRQTLGQGPEFLTYFQNEAQLEKSRLLSDRFSAERPKGSFSTLEIQRTEQGDSAMYLCASSLRGFGNSPLHFGNGTRLTVT.

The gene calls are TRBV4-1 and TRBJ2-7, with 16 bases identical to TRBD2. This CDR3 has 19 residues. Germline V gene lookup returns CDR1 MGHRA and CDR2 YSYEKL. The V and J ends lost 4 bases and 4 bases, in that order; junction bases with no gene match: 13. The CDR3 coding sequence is TGCGCCAGCAGCCGATATCTACAGGGACTAGCGGGGGGGCAATACGAGCAGTACTTC. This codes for CASSRYLQGLAGGQYEQYF.

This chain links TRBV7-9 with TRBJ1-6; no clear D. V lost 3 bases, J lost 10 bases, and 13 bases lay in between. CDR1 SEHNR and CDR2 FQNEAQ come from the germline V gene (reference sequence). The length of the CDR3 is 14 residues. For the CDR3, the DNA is TGTGCCAGCAGCTTGGGTGAGGGCTACTCACCCCTCCACTTT. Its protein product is CASSLGEGYSPLHF.

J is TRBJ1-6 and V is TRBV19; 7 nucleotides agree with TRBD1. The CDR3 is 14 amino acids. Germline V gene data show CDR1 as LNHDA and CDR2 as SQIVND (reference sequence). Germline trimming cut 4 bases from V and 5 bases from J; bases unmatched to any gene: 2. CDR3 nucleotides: TGTGCCAGTAGTAAGGGGGCGCATAATTCACCCCTCCACTTT. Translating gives CASSKGAHNSPLHF. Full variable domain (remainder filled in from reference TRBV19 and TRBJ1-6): DGGITQSPKYLFRKEGQNVTLSCEQNLNHDAMYWYRQDPGQGLRLIYYSQIVNDFQKGDIAEGYSVSREKKESFPLTVTSAQKNPTAFYLCASSKGAHNSPLHFGNGTRLTVT.

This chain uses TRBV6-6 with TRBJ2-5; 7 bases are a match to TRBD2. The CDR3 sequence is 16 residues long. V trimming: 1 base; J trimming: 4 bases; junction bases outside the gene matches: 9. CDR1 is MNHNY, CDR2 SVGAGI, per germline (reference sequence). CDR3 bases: TGTGCCAGCAGTTACTTGGGCGGGAGCTGGGTAGAGACCCAGTACTTC. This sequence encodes CASSYLGGSWVETQYF.

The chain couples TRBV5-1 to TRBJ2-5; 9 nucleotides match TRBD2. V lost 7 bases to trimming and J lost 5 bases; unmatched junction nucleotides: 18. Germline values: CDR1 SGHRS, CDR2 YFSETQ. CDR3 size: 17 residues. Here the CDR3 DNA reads TGCGCCAGCGCAGCCCCGGCTAGCGGGAATAATGGTGAGACCCAGTACTTC. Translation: CASAAPASGNNGETQYF.

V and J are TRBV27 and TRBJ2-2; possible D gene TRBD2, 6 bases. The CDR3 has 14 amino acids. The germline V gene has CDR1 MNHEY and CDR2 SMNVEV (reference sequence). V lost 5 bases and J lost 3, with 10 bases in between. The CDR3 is CASSMGTDTGELFF. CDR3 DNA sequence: TGTGCCAGCAGTATGGGGACTGACACCGGGGAGCTGTTTTTT.

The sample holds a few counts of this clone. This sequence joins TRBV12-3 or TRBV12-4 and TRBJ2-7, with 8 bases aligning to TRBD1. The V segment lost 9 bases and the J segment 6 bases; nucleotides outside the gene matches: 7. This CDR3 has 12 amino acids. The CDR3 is CASRTGPSEQYF. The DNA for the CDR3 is TGTGCCAGTCGGACAGGGCCCTCCGAGCAGTACTTC.

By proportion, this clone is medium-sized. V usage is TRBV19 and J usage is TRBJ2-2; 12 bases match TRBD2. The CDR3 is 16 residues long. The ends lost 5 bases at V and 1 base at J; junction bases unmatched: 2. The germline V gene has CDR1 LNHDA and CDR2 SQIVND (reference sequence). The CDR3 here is CASSPTSGGNTGELFF. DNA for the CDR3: TGTGCCAGTAGTCCGACTAGCGGGGGGAACACCGGGGAGCTGTTTTTT.